This T cell receptor beta chain was captured by sequencing in a study of cytomegalovirus exposure and HLA in healthy donors. In the study overall: Sequencing of about 179 million T cells in an earlier analysis found under 120 million unique TCR beta sequences. Study-wide results and caveats: Generally TCR sequences proved uncommon, though certain public TCRs appeared in numerous donors. An assumption of roughly uniform sequencing depth across donors underlay the presence/absence analyses.

13 Jbeta primers and 60 Vbeta primers were used for the PCR. Assay used: immunoSEQ multiplex PCR; TCRdb lists only in-frame clones, some missing. The sample records roughly 150,000 clones, over 70% being singletons. There are 15 residues in the CDR3. J lost 7 bases, V lost 5 bases, and 8 bases had no gene match. Germline values: CDR1 MNHEY, CDR2 SMNVEV (reference sequence). As to this clone: Its antigen remains unknown.

The TCR comes from a man aged 30 to 39 in good health and CMV-seronegative. The chain has TRBV27 and TRBJ2-1, with 10 bases that match TRBD2. Sequenced: PBMCs. The CDR3 region is CASSTPGLAKNEQFF. Here the CDR3 DNA reads TGTGCCAGCAGTACCCCGGGACTAGCGAAAAATGAGCAGTTCTTC.